The table lists the clone carrying this T cell receptor (beta chain) with many counts. Per the germline V gene, CDR1 is SQVTM and CDR2 is ANQGSEA. The length of the CDR3 is 13 residues. V was pared by 4 bases and J by 4 bases, with 13 bases between. This sample is part of a study of T cells in Graves' hyperthyroidism and ophthalmopathy. TCR beta CDR3 region amplification was performed from RNA transcripts. HTBI primers were the set used in a first-round RT-PCR of the TCR CDR3. TCRdb re-derived calls from the multiplex PCR reads in MiXCR, one entry per CDR3 protein. The repertoire holds around 660,000 distinct CDR3 sequences, with just under 45% as singletons.

The chain carries TRBV29-1 and TRBJ1-2; D possibly corresponds to TRBD1 (5 bases). Sequences were obtained from peripheral blood or thyroid tissue (not recorded which). The clonotype originates from an adult man with Graves' disease, either hyperthyroidism or ophthalmopathy (not recorded which). The CDR3 DNA follows: TGCAGCGTTGCCCCGACAGAAGTCTATGGCTACACCTTC. Its protein is CSVAPTEVYGYTF.